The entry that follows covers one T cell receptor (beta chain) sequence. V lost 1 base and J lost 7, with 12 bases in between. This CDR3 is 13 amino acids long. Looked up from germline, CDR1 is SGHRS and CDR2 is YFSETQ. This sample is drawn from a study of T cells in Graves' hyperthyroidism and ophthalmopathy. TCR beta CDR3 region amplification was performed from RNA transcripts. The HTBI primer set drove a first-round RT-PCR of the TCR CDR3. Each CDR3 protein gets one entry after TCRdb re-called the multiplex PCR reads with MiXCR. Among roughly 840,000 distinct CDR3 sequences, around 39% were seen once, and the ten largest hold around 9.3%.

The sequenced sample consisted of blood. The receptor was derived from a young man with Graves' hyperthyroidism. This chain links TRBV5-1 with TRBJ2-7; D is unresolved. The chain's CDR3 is CASSLTDTGEQYF. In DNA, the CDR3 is TGCGCCAGCAGCTTGACAGACACCGGGGAGCAGTACTTC.